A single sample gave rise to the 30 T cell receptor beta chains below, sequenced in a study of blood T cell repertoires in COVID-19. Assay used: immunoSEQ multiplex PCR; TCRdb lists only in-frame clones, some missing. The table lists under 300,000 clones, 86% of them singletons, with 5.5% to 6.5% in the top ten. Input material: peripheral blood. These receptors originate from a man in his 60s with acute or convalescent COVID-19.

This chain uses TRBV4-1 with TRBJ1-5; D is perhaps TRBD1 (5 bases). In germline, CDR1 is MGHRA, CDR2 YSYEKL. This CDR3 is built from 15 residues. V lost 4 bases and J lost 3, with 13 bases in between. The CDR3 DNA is TGCGCCAGCAGCCTCCAACAGGAGTTCAATCAGCCCCAGCATTTT. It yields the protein CASSLQQEFNQPQHF.

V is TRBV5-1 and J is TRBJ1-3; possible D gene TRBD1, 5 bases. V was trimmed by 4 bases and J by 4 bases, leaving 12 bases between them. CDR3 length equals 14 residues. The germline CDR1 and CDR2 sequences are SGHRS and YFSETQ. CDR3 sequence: CASSLDRLGNTIYF. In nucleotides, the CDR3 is TGCGCCAGCAGCCTAGACAGATTGGGAAACACCATATATTTT.

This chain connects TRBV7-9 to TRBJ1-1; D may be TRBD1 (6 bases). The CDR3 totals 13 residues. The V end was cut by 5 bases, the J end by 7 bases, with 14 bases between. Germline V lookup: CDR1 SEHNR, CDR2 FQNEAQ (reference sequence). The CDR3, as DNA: TGTGCCAGCAGCCGGGCAGGGGTTGGTGAAGCTTTCTTT. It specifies CASSRAGVGEAFF.

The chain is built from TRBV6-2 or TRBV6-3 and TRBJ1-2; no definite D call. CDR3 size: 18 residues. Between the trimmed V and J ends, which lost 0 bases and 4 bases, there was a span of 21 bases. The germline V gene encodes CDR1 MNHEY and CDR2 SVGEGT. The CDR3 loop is CASSYSGRVIVPSYGYTF. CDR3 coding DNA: TGTGCCAGCAGTTACTCCGGGAGGGTAATAGTACCTTCCTATGGCTACACCTTC.

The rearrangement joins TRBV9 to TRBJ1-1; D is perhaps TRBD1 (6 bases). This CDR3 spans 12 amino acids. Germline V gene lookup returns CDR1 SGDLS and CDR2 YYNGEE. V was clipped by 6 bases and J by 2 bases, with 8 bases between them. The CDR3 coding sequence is TGTGCCAGCACAGGGGATAACACTGAAGCTTTCTTT. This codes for CASTGDNTEAFF.

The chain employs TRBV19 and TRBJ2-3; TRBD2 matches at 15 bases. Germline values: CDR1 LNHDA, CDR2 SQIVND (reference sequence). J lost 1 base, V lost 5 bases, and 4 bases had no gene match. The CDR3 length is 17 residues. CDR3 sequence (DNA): TGTGCCAGTAGTTCGGGACTAGCGGGAGGTGGCACAGATACGCAGTATTTT. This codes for CASSSGLAGGGTDTQYF.

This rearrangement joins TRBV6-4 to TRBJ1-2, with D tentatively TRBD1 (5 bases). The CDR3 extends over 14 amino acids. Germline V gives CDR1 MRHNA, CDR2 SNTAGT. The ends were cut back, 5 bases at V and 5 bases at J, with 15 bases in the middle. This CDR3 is CASSSGTAGYGYTF. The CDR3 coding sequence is TGTGCCAGCAGTAGTGGGACTGCTGGATATGGCTACACCTTC.

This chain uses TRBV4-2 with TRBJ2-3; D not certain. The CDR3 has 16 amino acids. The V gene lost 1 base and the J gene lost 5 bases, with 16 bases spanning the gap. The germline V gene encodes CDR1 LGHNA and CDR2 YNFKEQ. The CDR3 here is CASSQVEEYAQDTQYF. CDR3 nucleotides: TGTGCCAGCAGCCAAGTCGAGGAGTACGCACAAGATACGCAGTATTTT.

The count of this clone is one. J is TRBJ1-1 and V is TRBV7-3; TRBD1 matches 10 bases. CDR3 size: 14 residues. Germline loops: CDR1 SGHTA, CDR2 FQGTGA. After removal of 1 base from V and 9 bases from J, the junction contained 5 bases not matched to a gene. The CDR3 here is CASSLNRDRGKAFF. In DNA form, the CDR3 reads TGTGCCAGCAGCTTAAACCGGGACAGGGGTAAAGCTTTCTTT. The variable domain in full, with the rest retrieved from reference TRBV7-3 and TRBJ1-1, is GAGVSQTPSNKVTEKGKYVELRCDPISGHTALYWYRQSLGQGPEFLIYFQGTGAADDSGLPNDRFFAVRPEGSVSTLKIQRTERGDSAVYLCASSLNRDRGKAFFGQGTRLTVV.

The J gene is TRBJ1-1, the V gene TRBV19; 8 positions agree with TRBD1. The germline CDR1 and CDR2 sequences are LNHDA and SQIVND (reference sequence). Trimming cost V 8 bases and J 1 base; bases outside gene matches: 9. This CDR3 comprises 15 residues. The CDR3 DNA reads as TGTGCCAGTCGAACGACAGGGGCGACGAACACTGAAGCTTTCTTT. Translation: CASRTTGATNTEAFF.

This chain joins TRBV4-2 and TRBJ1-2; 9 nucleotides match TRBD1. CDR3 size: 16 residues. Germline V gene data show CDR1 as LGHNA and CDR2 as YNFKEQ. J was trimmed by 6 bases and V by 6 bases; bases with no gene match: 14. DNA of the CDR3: TGTGCCAGCAGGGAACAGCCGGGACAGGGAATTGATGGCTACACCTTC. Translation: CASREQPGQGIDGYTF.

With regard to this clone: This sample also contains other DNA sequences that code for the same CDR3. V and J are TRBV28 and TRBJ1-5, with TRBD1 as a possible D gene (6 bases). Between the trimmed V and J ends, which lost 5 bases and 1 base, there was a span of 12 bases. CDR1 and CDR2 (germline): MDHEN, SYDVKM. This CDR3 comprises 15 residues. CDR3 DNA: TGTGCCAGCAGTCTCCGGGGGGGCAGCAATCAGCCCCAGCATTTT. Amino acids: CASSLRGGSNQPQHF.

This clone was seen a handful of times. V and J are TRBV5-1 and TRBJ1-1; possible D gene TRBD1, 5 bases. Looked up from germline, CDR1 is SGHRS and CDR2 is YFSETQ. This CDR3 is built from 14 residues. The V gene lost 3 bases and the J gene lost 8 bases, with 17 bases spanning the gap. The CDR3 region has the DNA TGCGCCAGCAGCTCGGGGGGAACCAGAGCCGAAGCTTTCTTT. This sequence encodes CASSSGGTRAEAFF.

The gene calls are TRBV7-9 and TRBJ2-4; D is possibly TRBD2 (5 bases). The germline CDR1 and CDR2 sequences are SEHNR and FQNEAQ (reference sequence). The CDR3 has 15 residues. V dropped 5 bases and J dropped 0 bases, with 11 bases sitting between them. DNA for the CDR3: TGTGCCAGCAGCAGGACTGAACTAGCCAAAAACATTCAGTACTTC. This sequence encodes CASSRTELAKNIQYF.

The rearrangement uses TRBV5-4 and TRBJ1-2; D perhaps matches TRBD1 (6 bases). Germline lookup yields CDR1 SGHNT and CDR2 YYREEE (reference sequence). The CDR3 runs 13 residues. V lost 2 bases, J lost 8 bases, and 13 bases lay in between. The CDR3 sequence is CASSLQGQEGYTF. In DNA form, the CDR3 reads TGTGCCAGCAGCTTACAGGGCCAAGAAGGCTACACCTTC.

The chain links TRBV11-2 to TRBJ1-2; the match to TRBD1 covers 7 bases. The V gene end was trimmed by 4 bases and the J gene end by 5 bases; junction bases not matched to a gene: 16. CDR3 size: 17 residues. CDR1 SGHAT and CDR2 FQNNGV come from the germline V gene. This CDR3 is CASSSDDRAEARYGYTF. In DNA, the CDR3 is TGTGCCAGCAGCTCAGACGACAGGGCTGAAGCCCGTTATGGCTACACCTTC.

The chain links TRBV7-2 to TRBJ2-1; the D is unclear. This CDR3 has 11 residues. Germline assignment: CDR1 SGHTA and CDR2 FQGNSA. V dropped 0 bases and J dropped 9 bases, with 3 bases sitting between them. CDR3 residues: CASSLAGEQFF. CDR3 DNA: TGTGCCAGCAGCTTAGCCGGTGAGCAGTTCTTC.

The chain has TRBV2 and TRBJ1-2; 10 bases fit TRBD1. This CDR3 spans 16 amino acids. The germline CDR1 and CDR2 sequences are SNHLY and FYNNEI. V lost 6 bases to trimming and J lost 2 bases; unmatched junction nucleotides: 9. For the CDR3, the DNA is TGTGCCAGCAGGGTGCCTGAGACAGGGGGCAACTATGGCTACACCTTC. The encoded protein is CASRVPETGGNYGYTF.

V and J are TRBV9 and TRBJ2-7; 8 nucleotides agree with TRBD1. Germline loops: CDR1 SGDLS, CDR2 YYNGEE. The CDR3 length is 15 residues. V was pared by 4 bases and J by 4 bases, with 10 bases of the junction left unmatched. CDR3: CASSPNPGGQYEQYF. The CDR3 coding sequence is TGTGCCAGCAGCCCCAATCCAGGGGGCCAATACGAGCAGTACTTC.

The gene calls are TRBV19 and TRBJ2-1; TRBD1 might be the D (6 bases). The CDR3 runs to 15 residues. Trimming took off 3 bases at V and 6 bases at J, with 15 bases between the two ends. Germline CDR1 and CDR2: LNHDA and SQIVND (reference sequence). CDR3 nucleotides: TGTGCCAGTAGTATTGCTACAGGGCCCTCCAATGAGCAGTTCTTC. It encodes CASSIATGPSNEQFF.

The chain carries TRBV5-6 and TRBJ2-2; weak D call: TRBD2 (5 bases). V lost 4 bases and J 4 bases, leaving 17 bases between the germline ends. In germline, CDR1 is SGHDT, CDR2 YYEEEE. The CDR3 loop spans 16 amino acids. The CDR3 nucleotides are TGTGCCAGCAGCCCGGGTTTGCGGGCGGGCACCGGGGAGCTGTTTTTT. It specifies CASSPGLRAGTGELFF.

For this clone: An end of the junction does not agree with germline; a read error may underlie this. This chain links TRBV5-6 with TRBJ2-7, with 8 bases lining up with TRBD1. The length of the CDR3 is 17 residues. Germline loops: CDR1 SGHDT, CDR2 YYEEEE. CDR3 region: CASSRNRPGQDIYGQYF. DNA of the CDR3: TGTGCCAGCAGTCGGAACCGTCCGGGACAGGATATATACGGGCAGTACTTC.

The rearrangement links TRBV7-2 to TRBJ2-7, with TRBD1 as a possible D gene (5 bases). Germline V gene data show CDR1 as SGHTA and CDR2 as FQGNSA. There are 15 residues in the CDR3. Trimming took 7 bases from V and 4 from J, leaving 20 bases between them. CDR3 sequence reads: CASNFLARAPYEQYF. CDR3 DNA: TGTGCCAGCAACTTTCTCGCCAGGGCCCCTTACGAGCAGTACTTC. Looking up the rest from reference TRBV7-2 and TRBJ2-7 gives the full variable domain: GAGVSQSPSNKVTEKGKDVELRCDPISGHTALYWYRQSLGQGLEFLIYFQGNSAPDKSGLPSDRFSAERTGGSVSTLTIQRTQQEDSAVYLCASNFLARAPYEQYFGPGTRLTVT.

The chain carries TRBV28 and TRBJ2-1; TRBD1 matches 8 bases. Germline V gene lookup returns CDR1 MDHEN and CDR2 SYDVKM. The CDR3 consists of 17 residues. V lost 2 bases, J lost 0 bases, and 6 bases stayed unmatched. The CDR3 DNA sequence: TGTGCCAGCAGTTTAGGACAGGGATTTAGCTCCTACAATGAGCAGTTCTTC. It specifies CASSLGQGFSSYNEQFF.

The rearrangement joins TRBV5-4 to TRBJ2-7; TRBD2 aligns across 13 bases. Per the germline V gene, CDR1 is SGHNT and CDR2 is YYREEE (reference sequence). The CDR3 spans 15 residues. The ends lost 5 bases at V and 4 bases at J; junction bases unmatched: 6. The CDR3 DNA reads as TGTGCCAGCAGAGCCGGGACTAGCGGGACTTACGAGCAGTACTTC. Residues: CASRAGTSGTYEQYF.

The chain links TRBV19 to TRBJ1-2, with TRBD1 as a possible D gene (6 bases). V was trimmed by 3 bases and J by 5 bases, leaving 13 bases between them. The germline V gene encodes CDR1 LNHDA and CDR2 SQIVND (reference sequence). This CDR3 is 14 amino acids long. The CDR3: CASSMARGGYGYTF. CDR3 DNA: TGTGCCAGTAGTATGGCCAGGGGCGGTTATGGCTACACCTTC.

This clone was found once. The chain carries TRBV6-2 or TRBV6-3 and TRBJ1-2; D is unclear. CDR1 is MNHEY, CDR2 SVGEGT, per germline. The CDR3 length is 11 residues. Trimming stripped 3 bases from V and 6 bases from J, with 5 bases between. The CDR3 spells CASSYPDGYTF. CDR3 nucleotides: TGTGCCAGCAGTTATCCCGATGGCTACACCTTC.

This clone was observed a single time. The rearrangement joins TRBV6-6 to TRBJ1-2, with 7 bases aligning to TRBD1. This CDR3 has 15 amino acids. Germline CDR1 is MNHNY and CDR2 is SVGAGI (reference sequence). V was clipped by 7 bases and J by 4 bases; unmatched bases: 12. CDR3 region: CASTFRRQGIYGYTF. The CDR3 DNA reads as TGTGCCAGCACCTTTCGTAGACAGGGCATCTATGGCTACACCTTC.

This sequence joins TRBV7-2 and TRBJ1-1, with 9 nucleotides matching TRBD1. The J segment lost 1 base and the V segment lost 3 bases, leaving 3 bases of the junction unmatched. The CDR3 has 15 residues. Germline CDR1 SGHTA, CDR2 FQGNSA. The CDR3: CASSFPGQGNTEAFF. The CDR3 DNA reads TGTGCCAGCAGCTTTCCGGGACAGGGGAACACTGAAGCTTTCTTT.

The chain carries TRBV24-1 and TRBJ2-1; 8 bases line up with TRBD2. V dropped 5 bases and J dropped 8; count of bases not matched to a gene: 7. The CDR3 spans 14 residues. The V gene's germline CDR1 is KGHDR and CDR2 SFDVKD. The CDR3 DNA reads TGTGCCACCAGTGGGACTAGCAAGTTGCATGAGCAGTTCTTC. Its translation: CATSGTSKLHEQFF.